Below are 18 T cell receptor beta chains sequenced from a single sample in a study of OX40 agonist ivuxolimab in advanced cancers. Repertoires were generated with immunoSEQ multiplex PCR, while TCRdb's copy carries only in-frame clones and drops some. The sample has about 22,000 clones, nearly 90% seen once. Sequences were derived from CD4+ or CD8+ T cells sorted from blood, sampled in a trial of the OX40 agonist ivuxolimab. These receptors originate from an adult with an advanced solid tumor such as melanoma, head and neck, liver or kidney cancer.

V is TRBV9 and J is TRBJ2-3; TRBD2 matches 8 bases. V lost 2 bases and J lost 0; bases outside the gene matches: 5. This CDR3 is 16 amino acids long. Germline V gene data show CDR1 as SGDLS and CDR2 as YYNGEE. The CDR3 region has the DNA TGTGCCAGCAGCGTCTTCACTAGCGGAAGCACAGATACGCAGTATTTT. The encoded protein is CASSVFTSGSTDTQYF. The whole variable domain, filled in from reference TRBV9 and TRBJ2-3, reads DSGVTQTPKHLITATGQRVTLRCSPRSGDLSVYWYQQSLDQGLQFLIQYYNGEERAKGNILERFSAQQFPDLHSELNLSSLELGDSALYFCASSVFTSGSTDTQYFGPGTRLTVL.

This clone was found a few times. This chain joins TRBV7-9 and TRBJ1-1; D is unresolved. V was pared by 6 bases and J by 1 base, with 0 bases between. Germline V lookup: CDR1 SEHNR, CDR2 FQNEAQ (reference sequence). The CDR3 has 10 residues. The CDR3 spells CASRNTEAFF. In nucleotides, the CDR3 is TGTGCCAGCAGGAACACTGAAGCTTTCTTT. Complete variable domain (other parts from reference TRBV7-9 and TRBJ1-1): DTGVSQNPRHKITKRGQNVTFRCDPISEHNRLYWYRQTLGQGPEFLTYFQNEAQLEKSRLLSDRFSAERPKGSFSTLEIQRTEQGDSAMYLCASRNTEAFFGQGTRLTVV.

The rearrangement joins TRBV5-5 to TRBJ2-7; D is possibly TRBD2 (6 bases). CDR1 and CDR2 from the germline V gene are SGHKS and YYEKEE (reference sequence). V lost 6 bases to trimming and J lost 0 bases, with 19 bases between them. The CDR3 totals 16 residues. CDR3 nucleotides: TGTGCCAGCACCCTACTGAGGGCGGGGCTCTCCTACGAGCAGTACTTC. It specifies CASTLLRAGLSYEQYF.

The CDR3 coding sequence is TGTGCCAGCAGCTTAGGGTTGGGACTAGCGGGATCCGAGGGGACAGATACGCAGTATTTT. Its protein product is CASSLGLGLAGSEGTDTQYF. The chain recombines TRBV11-3 with TRBJ2-3; 13 nucleotides line up with TRBD2. Germline-derived CDR1 and CDR2 are SGHNT and YENEEA. V lost 1 base and J lost 3; bases outside the gene matches: 13. This CDR3 region has 20 residues. The full variable domain, completed using reference TRBV11-3 and TRBJ2-3, is EAGVVQSPRYKIIEKKQPVAFWCNPISGHNTLYWYLQNLGQGPELLIRYENEEAVDDSQLPKDRFSAERLKGVDSTLKIQPAELGDSAVYLCASSLGLGLAGSEGTDTQYFGPGTRLTVL.

The chain is built from TRBV5-5 and TRBJ2-7, with 10 positions matching TRBD1. Germline values: CDR1 SGHKS, CDR2 YYEKEE (reference sequence). The V and J ends lost 3 bases and 2 bases, in that order; junction bases with no gene match: 5. The CDR3 spans 15 residues. The CDR3 nucleotides are TGTGCCAGCAGCTCTCCGGGACAGGGGACCTACGAGCAGTACTTC. Its translation: CASSSPGQGTYEQYF. The full variable domain, in which reference TRBV5-5 and TRBJ2-7 provide the parts outside the CDR3, is DAGVTQSPTHLIKTRGQQVTLRCSPISGHKSVSWYQQVLGQGPQFIFQYYEKEERGRGNFPDRFSARQFPNYSSELNVNALLLGDSALYLCASSSPGQGTYEQYFGPGTRLTVT.

The CDR3 bases are TGCGCCAGCCGGAGGGGGACTAGCGTCACCTACGAGCAGTACTTC. This translates into CASRRGTSVTYEQYF. V is TRBV4-1 and J is TRBJ2-7; the match to TRBD2 covers 10 bases. Germline V gene data show CDR1 as MGHRA and CDR2 as YSYEKL. Trimming at V came to 8 bases and at J to 2 bases, leaving 9 bases not matched to a gene. The CDR3 loop spans 15 amino acids.

CDR3 DNA sequence: TGTGCCAGCAGCGTAGCTACGGGGACCTCCTACAATGAGCAGTTCTTC. Translating gives CASSVATGTSYNEQFF. The chain employs TRBV9 and TRBJ2-1, with D possibly being TRBD1 or TRBD2 (5 bases each). The V end lost 0 bases, the J end lost 0 bases, and 10 bases lay between the germline ends. This CDR3 has 16 amino acids. Looked up from germline, CDR1 is SGDLS and CDR2 is YYNGEE.

The chain carries TRBV21-1 and TRBJ2-7; the tabulated D call, TRBD2, remains unverified against the DNA. TRBV21-1 is listed as a pseudogene. The CDR3 extends over 18 amino acids. The CDR3 nucleotides read TGTGCCAGCATCCTCCGGGGGGGGCTATCGGGGCACTCCTACGAGCAGTACTTC. Amino acids: CASILRGGLSGHSYEQYF.

This chain connects TRBV5-4 to TRBJ2-7; D is possibly TRBD1 or TRBD2 (5 bases each). The germline CDR1 and CDR2 sequences are SGHNT and YYREEE (reference sequence). V was pared by 4 bases and J by 12 bases, with 14 bases between. The CDR3 is 11 residues long. The CDR3, as DNA: TGTGCCAGCAGCCCGGGGACCGGATGGTACTTC. Translation: CASSPGTGWYF.

The V and J genes are TRBV9 and TRBJ2-5; TRBD2 agrees at 11 bases. The DNA end is more similar to TRBJ2-7, so the J call may be wrong. The CDR3 is 14 amino acids. CDR1 and CDR2 (germline): SGDLS, YYNGEE. The CDR3 DNA reads as TGTGCCAGCAGCGCCGGGACTAGCGGCTACGAGCAGTACTTC. Amino acid sequence: CASSAGTSGYEQYF.

This chain joins TRBV4-3 and TRBJ1-2; a possible D gene is TRBD1 (5 bases). CDR1 is LGHNA, CDR2 YSLEER, per germline. CDR3 length: 16 residues. The V end lost 1 base, the J end lost 6 bases, and 18 bases lay between the germline ends. For the CDR3, the DNA is TGCGCCAGCAGCCAAGGGTTCTCGAGCAGGGTCGATGGCTACACCTTC. Protein: CASSQGFSSRVDGYTF.

The table lists this clone with a count of one. The gene calls are TRBV10-2 and TRBJ2-5; no reliable D call. V was cut by 4 bases and J by 5 bases, with 11 bases left in between. CDR1 and CDR2 from the germline V gene are WSHSY and SAAADI. The CDR3 runs to 13 residues. DNA of the CDR3: TGCGCCAGCAGTGTTTCCGGTGGGGAGACCCAGTACTTC. Translating it yields CASSVSGGETQYF.

The chain employs TRBV18 and TRBJ2-1; TRBD1 matches at 12 bases. V lost 8 bases to trimming and J lost 6 bases; unmatched junction nucleotides: 5. CDR3 length: 14 amino acids. Germline V gene data show CDR1 as KGHSH and CDR2 as LQKENI. This chain's CDR3 is CASAGDRGRNEQFF. DNA for the CDR3: TGTGCCAGCGCCGGGGACAGGGGGCGCAATGAGCAGTTCTTC.

This clone appeared a few times. V gene TRBV14 combines with J gene TRBJ1-1; D gene unclear. The CDR3 length is 13 residues. Trimming stripped 3 bases from V and 11 bases from J, with 16 bases between. The V gene's germline CDR1 is SGHDN and CDR2 FVKESK. The CDR3 region is CASSQFMMIGAFF. CDR3 nucleotide sequence: TGTGCCAGCAGCCAGTTTATGATGATAGGGGCTTTCTTT.

The chain recombines TRBV6-6 with TRBJ1-2; TRBD1 matches 12 bases. The junction had 6 bases not matched to a gene; V was cut back by 6 bases and J by 4 bases. The CDR3 covers 15 residues. Germline CDR1 reads MNHNY; CDR2 reads SVGAGI (reference sequence). Here the CDR3 DNA reads TGTGCCAGCAGCTCGGGACAGGGGGCCGTCTATGGCTACACCTTC. Encoded protein: CASSSGQGAVYGYTF.

CDR3 nucleotide sequence: TGCGCCAGCAGTGAGTCGGGTCTGTCAGATACGCAGTATTTT. Residues: CASSESGLSDTQYF. The chain links TRBV10-2 to TRBJ2-3; D gene uncertain. The length of the CDR3 is 14 residues. V gave up 0 bases and J gave up 4 bases, with 8 bases separating them. Germline CDR1 WSHSY, CDR2 SAAADI.

The rearrangement joins TRBV27 to TRBJ2-7; D remains unclear. This CDR3 is built from 13 residues. Germline lookup yields CDR1 MNHEY and CDR2 SMNVEV (reference sequence). Trimming removed 0 bases at V and 3 bases at J, with 6 bases between. CDR3 protein: CASSLSSGYEQYF. CDR3 nucleotide sequence: TGTGCCAGCAGTTTATCGTCAGGCTACGAGCAGTACTTC.

V and J are TRBV7-8 and TRBJ1-2; D gene uncertain. There are 15 residues in the CDR3. Trimming took off 4 bases at V and 6 bases at J, with 18 bases between the two ends. CDR1 is SGHVS and CDR2 is FQNEAQ in the germline V gene. The CDR3 region is CASSSRVDQLDGYTF. CDR3 DNA: TGTGCCAGCAGCTCCCGGGTCGATCAACTTGATGGCTACACCTTC.